This T cell receptor (beta chain) was sequenced in a study of cytomegalovirus exposure and HLA in healthy donors (dated by TCRdb to about 2017). With regard to the full study: In an earlier analysis of 587 of the donors, 250 to 300 Gb of sequence data and approximately 100 million unique TCR beta sequences from roughly 200 million T cells were reported. An early release covering roughly 600 HLA-typed donors comprised approximately 290 gigabases of sequencing data and tens of millions of unique TCR sequences. Of the approximately 370 genotyped donors, over 80% were placed in the genetic ancestry cluster associated with self-reported Caucasian donors. The study was designed to test whether signatures of past pathogen exposure could be identified by cataloging public T cell receptors. The study used immunosequencing to profile the T cell repertoires of about 670 subjects and linked those repertoires to cytomegalovirus serostatus. Besides the first cohort of roughly 640 subjects, a separate validation cohort made up of 120 different subjects was used. The study combined high-throughput TCR immunosequencing, statistical association of individual TCRs with disease status, and machine learning to predict cytomegalovirus infection status. A later analysis re-analyzed previously published TCR beta repertoires from 660 or so donors and added high-resolution HLA genotyping to study TCR occurrence patterns. Rather than drawing on any new phenotypic data, the later analysis identified candidate immune exposures from TCR beta sequences and the way those sequences occurred across donors. An earlier analysis of 587 of the donors used high-throughput TCR beta sequencing to judge whether each TCR beta V gene segment behaved as functional or pseudogenic. Donor age, sex, ethnicity and CMV serostatus were compiled together with the repertoire data. A later genetic analysis took genome-wide SNP genotypes for 398 of the 666 donors and used that subset as a discovery cohort. Every discovery cohort repertoire had been produced on one sequencing platform. Both class I and class II loci were covered by HLA typing, at four-digit resolution. The number of typed donors differed by locus: roughly 629-630 for A, B, C, DRB1 and DQB1; approximately 540 for DQA1; 600 to 610 for DPA1; and 450 to 480 for DPB1. About five DR-DQ haplotypes were treated as single units for association and clustering because of strong linkage in the cohort. Across approximately 400 genotyped donors of the cohort, an average of approximately 240,000 unique TCR beta nucleotide sequences per donor were sequenced, and approximately 19% of those sequences were non-productive.

The cohort consisted of approximately 690 healthy bone marrow donors. All cohort members were sampled while nominally healthy, although unrecorded immune exposures were likely present. The donor tested CMV seronegative and was one of the 352 seronegative cohort members. Each donor provided a peripheral blood sample, and peripheral blood mononuclear cells were used for TCR beta sequencing. Genomic DNA was extracted from the blood cell samples with the Qiagen DNeasy Blood Extraction Kit. Library prep was done by the immunoSEQ multiplex PCR assay. For the multiplex PCR, a mixture combining 60 forward primers for TCR Vbeta segments and 13 reverse primers for TCR Jbeta segments was used. Amplification of the CDR3 region of rearranged TCR beta genes was performed with a multiplex PCR assay on genomic DNA. On the Illumina HiSeq System, the amplified TCR beta libraries were sequenced as 87-base-pair reads. Under the source paper's analysis protocol: In a later analysis, 77 million or so unique TCR beta chains were counted across the approximately 640 repertoires, and roughly 11 million of these chains were shared by at least two donors. A nearest-neighbor algorithm error-corrected the raw reads and collapsed the reads into unique sequences, merging closely related sequences to remove PCR and sequencing errors. Alignment of CDR3 sequences to IMGT reference sequences was used to assign V, D and J gene segments. For a sequence to be retained, a match of at least six nucleotides to both a V gene segment and a J gene segment was required. Rearrangements were classified as productive when the CDR3 lacked stop codons and remained in frame with V and J, and all other rearrangements were classified as non-productive. CDR3 was defined according to IMGT convention as the region running from the second conserved V-encoded cysteine to the conserved J-encoded phenylalanine. The earlier analysis of about 500 of the donors excluded sequences that lacked an unambiguous match to a single V gene segment. In an earlier analysis of roughly 600 of the donors, a V segment was called functional when productive rearrangements were above 56.7%, and segregating when the standard deviation between donors exceeded 5%. A statistical classification framework was built for diagnosing cytomegalovirus status from the catalog of TCR beta chain sequences. In a later analysis, V and J genes were assigned by comparing TCR nucleotide sequences against IMGT/GENE-DB human TR gene sequences. In a later analysis, CDR3 sequences and most-parsimonious VDJ recombination scenarios were assigned using the TCRdist pipeline. A later analysis defined each TCR beta chain by its CDR3 amino acid sequence plus V-gene family, and excluded reads lacking a unique V-gene family. A later analysis removed 450 to 600 highly shared, low-generation-probability nucleotide sequences to deal with suspected cross-contamination and a sequencing artifact. A later analysis calculated a clonal expansion index for each public chain from normalized within-repertoire ranks of inferred template counts. Generation probabilities in a later analysis came from a VDJ recombination model fitted to out-of-frame rearrangements, and those results were checked against IGoR. Hypergeometric tests were used in a later analysis to score TCR-TCR, TCR-HLA and TCR-CMV co-occurrence, with a repertoire-size bias correction applied to the TCR pairs. False discovery rates were estimated in a later analysis by permuting HLA or CMV assignments 20 times. In a later analysis, co-occurring TCRs were grouped using DBSCAN, with TCRdist sequence similarity added in when clustering inside HLA-allele-positive subsets. Repertoires with fewer than 30,000 or more than 120,000 public chains, plus five repertoires with anomalous nucleotide sharing, were excluded from co-occurrence clustering. The table comes from immuneACCESS by way of TCRdb, which keeps in-frame sequences with V and J called. Part of the clones is missing from these tables; in studies checked, under half for an unresolved V gene and the rest for unknown reasons. That table furnishes V, J and clone size, whereas the DNA furnished D and trimming. Recorded for this sample are 230,000 or so clones; around nine tenths of them occurred a single time. In total, the top ten clones hold about 1.8% of the sample.

Regarding this clone: The antigen this receptor binds is unknown. No quality values exist for individual bases; no much larger clone is one base distant.

According to the germline V gene, CDR1 reads SGHTA and CDR2 reads FQGNSA. Reading from cysteine to phenylalanine, the CDR3 counts 14 amino acids. Of all the DNA, just the CDR3 is kept, 42 bases in frame from base 1. The junction carries 5 bases between V and J, which are trimmed by 3 bases and 0 bases respectively. The paper's findings and limits, for the study overall: In a later analysis, HLA-associated TCR beta chains were found to be more clonally expanded and to have lower generation probabilities than equally common non-associated chains. At a false discovery rate of 0.05, a later analysis linked approximately 18,000 TCR beta sequences to specific HLA alleles. A few of the identified cytomegalovirus-associated TCR beta chains were confirmed in vitro to be specific for cytomegalovirus antigens. A later genetic analysis associated a missense DCLRE1C variant with V-gene and J-gene trimming of TCR beta chains, and an independent cohort replicated the association. The classifier was reported to diagnose cytomegalovirus status with high specificity and sensitivity in both the original cohort and the validation cohort. Sequencing depth was assumed to be roughly uniform across donors in the presence/absence analyses, though that assumption may not hold. Because some donors lacked HLA typing at each locus, the association tests relied only on the typed subset. In the study, around 160 TCR beta chains were listed as associated with cytomegalovirus. Correlated functional status among segregating V segments might be attributable to linkage disequilibrium, but an unknown experimental factor could not be ruled out. According to a later analysis, TCR association rates differed among HLA loci, with DRB1 alleles showing the most associated TCRs and HLA-C alleles showing the fewest. The authors suggested that the approach could potentially be extended to other disease states and immunological phenotypes. Most TCR sequences were observed very rarely across donors, whereas some public TCRs were present in many individuals. Broadly in line with IMGT annotations, most TCR beta V segments showed up in productive rearrangements about 90% or about 30% of the time in an earlier analysis of 587 of the donors. A further reported finding was that TCR beta sequences accurately predicted the HLA-A and HLA-B alleles for most subjects in the first cohort. Several of the top co-occurrence clusters appeared to be linked to parvovirus B19, influenza, CMV and Epstein-Barr virus, according to a later analysis. Immune exposure information for the cohort was limited to CMV serostatus. A group of highly shared sequence variants was considered likely to be a technical artifact of the sequencing pipeline. Only TCR beta chains were sequenced in this cohort, and the absence of alpha or paired-chain data limited detectable features. Compared with the roughly 700-donor mean, donors in an Asian-associated ancestry cluster had fewer N-insertions in productive TCRs, according to a later genetic analysis. Because the 87-base-pair reads could not distinguish some IMGT-functional V segments, including TRBV6-2 and TRBV6-3, those segments were excluded. In a later analysis, most CMV-associated TCR beta chains were found to appear HLA-restricted, with HLA associations seemingly driven largely by CMV exposure. The earlier analysis of a few hundred of the donors excluded some 16 rarely observed V segments, including chromosome 9 orphons, because counts were too low. When HLA alleles, especially DR and DQ, strongly co-occurred, TCR associations were difficult to assign to individual alleles.

The receptor chain draws on TRBV7-2 and TRBJ2-2, with no reliable assignment of the D segment. This receptor was taken from a girl aged 2 to 9 in good health and CMV-seronegative. The sample comprised PBMCs. The CDR3 region has the sequence CASSFPTNTGELFF. Read as DNA, the sequence is TGTGCCAGCAGCTTTCCCACGAACACCGGGGAGCTGTTTTTT. The CDR3 plus the reference TRBV7-2 and TRBJ2-2 genes for the other parts give the full variable domain: GAGVSQSPSNKVTEKGKDVELRCDPISGHTALYWYRQSLGQGLEFLIYFQGNSAPDKSGLPSDRFSAERTGGSVSTLTIQRTQQEDSAVYLCASSFPTNTGELFFGEGSRLTVL.